The TCR beta chain described here comes from a study of Graves' ophthalmopathy and Graves' hyperthyroidism. Study overall: Peripheral blood (taken before any treatment) was collected at initial diagnosis. Study results and caveats: Blood samples also showed most expanded thyroid clonotypes exceeding 0.001 frequency.

This clonotype was seen only a few times. The antigen is unknown. RNA transcripts were the source from which TCR beta CDR3 regions were amplified. Following a first-round RT-PCR that used HTBI primers, a second-round multiplex PCR was carried out. TCRdb re-derived calls from the multiplex PCR reads in MiXCR, one entry per CDR3 protein. Here the sample spans about 24,000 distinct CDR3 sequences, less than 50% being singletons. A volume of 8 to 10 ml of fresh peripheral blood supplied the PBMCs. This TCR came from an adult woman with stable Graves' hyperthyroidism. Sequenced material: peripheral blood.

The CDR3 DNA is TGTGCCAGCAGCTTACTGGGAGGGAATTCACCCCTCCACTTT. It yields the protein CASSLLGGNSPLHF. The rearrangement joins TRBV7-3 to TRBJ1-6; D is undetermined. The V gene lost 2 bases and the J gene lost 7 bases, with 9 bases spanning the gap. Per germline, CDR1 SGHTA and CDR2 FQGTGA. This CDR3 is 14 amino acids long.